This T cell receptor beta chain was captured in a study of blood T cell repertoires in COVID-19. Germline V gene sequence: CDR1 MDHEN, CDR2 SYDVKM. Germline trimming cut 7 bases from V and 8 bases from J; bases unmatched to any gene: 11. The CDR3 has 15 amino acids. Sequencing used immunoSEQ multiplex PCR; TCRdb keeps in-frame clones, though not all of them. Here the sample spans about 280,000 clones, almost 90% being singletons. This rearrangement joins TRBV28 to TRBJ2-7, with 13 bases that match TRBD2. This clonotype was obtained from a woman aged 18-35 years with acute COVID-19. The specimen was PBMCs or T cells enriched from blood (not recorded which). The DNA for the CDR3 is TGTGCCAGCATGGTCAGGACTAGCGGGGGTACGAAGCAGTACTTC. It yields the protein CASMVRTSGGTKQYF.